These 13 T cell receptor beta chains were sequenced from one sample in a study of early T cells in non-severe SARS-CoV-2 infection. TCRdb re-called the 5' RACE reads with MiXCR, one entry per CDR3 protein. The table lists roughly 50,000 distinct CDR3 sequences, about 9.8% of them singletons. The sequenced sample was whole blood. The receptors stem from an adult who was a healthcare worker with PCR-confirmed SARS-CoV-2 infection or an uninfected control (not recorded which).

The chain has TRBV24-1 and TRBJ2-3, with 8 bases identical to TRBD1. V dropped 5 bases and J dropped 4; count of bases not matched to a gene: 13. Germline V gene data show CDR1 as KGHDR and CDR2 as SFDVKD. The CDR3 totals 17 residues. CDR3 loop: CATSAPRTGKIADTQYF. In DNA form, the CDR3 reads TGTGCCACCAGTGCTCCCCGGACAGGGAAGATCGCAGATACGCAGTATTTT.

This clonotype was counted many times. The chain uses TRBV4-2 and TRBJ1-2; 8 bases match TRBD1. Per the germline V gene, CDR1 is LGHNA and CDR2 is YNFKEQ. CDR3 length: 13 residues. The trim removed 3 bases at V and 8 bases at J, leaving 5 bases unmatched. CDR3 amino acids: CASSHGQGEGYTF. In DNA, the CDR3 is TGTGCCAGCAGCCATGGACAGGGCGAGGGCTACACCTTC.

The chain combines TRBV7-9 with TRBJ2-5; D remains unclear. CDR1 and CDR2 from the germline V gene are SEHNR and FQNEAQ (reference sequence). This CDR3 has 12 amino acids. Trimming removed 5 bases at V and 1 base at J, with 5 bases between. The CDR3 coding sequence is TGTGCCAGCAGCCCTGCCCAAGAGACCCAGTACTTC. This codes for CASSPAQETQYF.

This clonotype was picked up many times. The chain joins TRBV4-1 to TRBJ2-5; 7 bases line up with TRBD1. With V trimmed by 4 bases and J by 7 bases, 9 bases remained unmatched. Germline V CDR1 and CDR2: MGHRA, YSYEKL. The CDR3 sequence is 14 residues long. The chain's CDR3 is CASSLETGSATQYF. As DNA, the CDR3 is TGCGCCAGCAGCCTAGAGACAGGGTCCGCGACCCAGTACTTC.

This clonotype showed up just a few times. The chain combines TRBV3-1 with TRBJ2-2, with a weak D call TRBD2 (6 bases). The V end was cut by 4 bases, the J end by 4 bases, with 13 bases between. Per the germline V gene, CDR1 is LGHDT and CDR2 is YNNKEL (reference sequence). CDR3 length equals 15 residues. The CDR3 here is CASSRDFRSTGELFF. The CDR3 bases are TGTGCCAGCAGCCGGGACTTTCGGAGCACCGGGGAGCTGTTTTTT.

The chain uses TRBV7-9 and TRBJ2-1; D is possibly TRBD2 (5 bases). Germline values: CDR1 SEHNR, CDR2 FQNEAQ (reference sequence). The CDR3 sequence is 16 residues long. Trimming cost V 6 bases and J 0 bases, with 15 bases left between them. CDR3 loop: CASRSSISSSYNEQFF. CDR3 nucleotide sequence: TGTGCCAGCAGGTCTAGCATTTCGAGCTCCTACAATGAGCAGTTCTTC. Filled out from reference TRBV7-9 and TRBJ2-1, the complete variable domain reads DTGVSQNPRHKITKRGQNVTFRCDPISEHNRLYWYRQTLGQGPEFLTYFQNEAQLEKSRLLSDRFSAERPKGSFSTLEIQRTEQGDSAMYLCASRSSISSSYNEQFFGPGTRLTVL.

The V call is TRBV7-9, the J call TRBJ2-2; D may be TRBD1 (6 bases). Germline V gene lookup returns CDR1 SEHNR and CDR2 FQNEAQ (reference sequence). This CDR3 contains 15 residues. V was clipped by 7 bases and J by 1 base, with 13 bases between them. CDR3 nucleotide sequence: TGTGCCAGCACCACCCCGGACAGGAACACCGGGGAGCTGTTTTTT. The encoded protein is CASTTPDRNTGELFF.

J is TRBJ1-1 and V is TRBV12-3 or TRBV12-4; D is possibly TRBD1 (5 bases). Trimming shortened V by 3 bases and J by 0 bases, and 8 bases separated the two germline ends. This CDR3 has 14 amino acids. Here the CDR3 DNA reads TGTGCCAGCAGTTTTCGACAGATGAACACTGAAGCTTTCTTT. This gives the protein CASSFRQMNTEAFF.

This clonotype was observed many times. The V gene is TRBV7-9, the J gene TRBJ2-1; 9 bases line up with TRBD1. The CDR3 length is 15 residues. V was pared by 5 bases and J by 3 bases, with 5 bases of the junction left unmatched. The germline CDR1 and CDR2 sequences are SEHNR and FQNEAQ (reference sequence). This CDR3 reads CASSQGTGFYNEQFF. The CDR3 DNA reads TGTGCCAGCAGCCAGGGGACAGGGTTCTACAATGAGCAGTTCTTC.

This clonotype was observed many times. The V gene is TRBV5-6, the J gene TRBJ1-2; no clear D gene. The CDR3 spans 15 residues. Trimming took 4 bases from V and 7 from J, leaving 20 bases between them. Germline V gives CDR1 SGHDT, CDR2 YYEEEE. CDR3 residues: CASSPLRWAEGGYTF. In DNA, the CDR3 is TGTGCCAGCAGCCCTCTCAGGTGGGCAGAGGGTGGCTACACCTTC. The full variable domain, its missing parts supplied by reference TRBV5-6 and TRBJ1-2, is DAGVTQSPTHLIKTRGQQVTLRCSPKSGHDTVSWYQQALGQGPQFIFQYYEEEERQRGNFPDRFSGHQFPNYSSELNVNALLLGDSALYLCASSPLRWAEGGYTFGSGTRLTVV.

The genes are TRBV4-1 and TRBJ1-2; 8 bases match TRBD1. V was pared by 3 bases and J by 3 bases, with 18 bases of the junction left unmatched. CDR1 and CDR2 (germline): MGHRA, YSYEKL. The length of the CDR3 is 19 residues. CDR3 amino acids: CASSHRRRDRLVSDYGYTF. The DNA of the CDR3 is TGCGCCAGCAGCCACAGACGCCGGGACAGGCTTGTATCGGACTATGGCTACACCTTC.

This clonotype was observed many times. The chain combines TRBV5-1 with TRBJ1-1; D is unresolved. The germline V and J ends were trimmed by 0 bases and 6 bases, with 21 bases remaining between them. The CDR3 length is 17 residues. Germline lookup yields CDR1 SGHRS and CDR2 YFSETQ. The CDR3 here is CASSLEKGGFGPPEAFF. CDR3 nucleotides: TGCGCCAGCAGCTTGGAAAAAGGAGGTTTCGGGCCTCCTGAAGCTTTCTTT.

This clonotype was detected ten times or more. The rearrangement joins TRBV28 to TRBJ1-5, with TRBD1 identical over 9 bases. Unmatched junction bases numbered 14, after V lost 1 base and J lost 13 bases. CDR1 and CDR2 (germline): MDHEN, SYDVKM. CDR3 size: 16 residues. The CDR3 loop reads CASSLSYGTGKGRQHF. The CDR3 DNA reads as TGTGCCAGCAGTTTATCGTATGGGACAGGGAAGGGGAGACAGCATTTT.